The sequence of this T cell receptor (beta chain) was determined in a study of shared clonotypes between healthy human individuals (dated by TCRdb to about 2020). Broadly, across the study: The cohort included a few men and a couple of women between 18 and 49 years of age. The study deeply sequenced blood TCR repertoires of several healthy adults to estimate repertoire size and the extent of clonotype sharing between individuals. Leukapheresis yielded between about 0.8 and 8.9 billion PBMCs per donor. To increase sequencing depth and limit assay-specific biases, different laboratories used diverse techniques to prepare libraries and sequence TCR repertoires. For each donor, CD4 naive and CD4 memory were each run on three plates, CD8 naive on two plates, and CD8 memory on one plate. General findings and caveats noted by the study authors: Around 5.4% of naive CD4, 3% to 4% of naive CD8, approximately 2.2% of memory CD4, and about 0.4% of memory CD8 clonotypes were shared across several donors. Incomplete sequencing was indicated by rarefaction of sorted-subset datasets, despite the large sequencing depth. Clonotypes shared by all four sorted-subset donors showed higher generation probabilities than non-shared clonotypes. Sampling was restricted to blood, and TCR repertoires in tissue are likely to differ from TCR repertoires in blood. Because the study included a small number of donors, the genetic and exposure-history diversity represented was limited. Naive subsets generally had larger estimated clonotype richness than memory subsets. Based on pairwise subsampling, the degree of clonotype sharing among donors was expected to be affected by sequencing depth.

A note on this clone: Its binding antigen is unknown. Base qualities are not provided; no much larger clone lies one nucleotide away.

The germline ends are 11 bases apart after V is trimmed by 0 bases and J by 9 bases. There are 12 amino acids in the CDR3, from cysteine to phenylalanine inclusive. Only CDR3 DNA remains: 36 bases, in frame from the first base. From a lookup of the germline V gene (reference sequence), CDR1 and CDR2 are GTSNPN and SVGIG. TCR CDR3 regions were amplified from genomic DNA by multiplex PCR using the deep immunoSEQ assay. For each cell subset, the extracted genomic DNA was distributed evenly across all wells of several immunoSEQ 96-well plates, and each plate served as one replicate. For sorted subsets, approximately 200 ng of genomic DNA, equivalent to 25,000 to 35,000 T cell genomes, went into each replicate PCR. Purified libraries were quantified with a Qubit 3.0 fluorometer, sized on a Bioanalyzer 2100, and re-quantified with the KAPA Library Quantification kit. Every immunoSEQ 96-well plate was sequenced on a separate single-read 150-cycle Illumina NextSeq 550 flow cell. As for the authors' bioinformatics: Because the immunoSEQ output included only junctional sequences and no quality scores, the filtering could not be the same as the filtering used for full-length reads. Sequences were annotated with PyIR, a Python wrapper for IgBLAST v1.9, and V/J genes and CDR3 were assigned using IMGT germline references. Reads were filtered out if the reads had weak V/J assignments (E-value above 1e-6), no CDR3, stop codons, out-of-frame junctions, or ambiguous translated residues. V3J clonotypes were defined as sequences sharing an identical inferred V gene, J gene, and CDR3 amino acid sequence. Percentage overlap between repertoires was computed as shared unique clonotypes divided by the size of the smaller repertoire. RTK rarefaction, the Chao1 estimator, and Recon v2.1 estimates of unobserved clonotypes were used to assess repertoire richness. Generation probabilities were computed with OLGA for all TCRbeta clonotypes obtained by the gDNA method from four donors. TCRdb re-hosts the immuneACCESS table, in-frame sequences only. Its copies lack some clones; in the studies checked, an unresolved V gene accounts for under half of them, and the cause for the rest is not known. V and J calls and clone size are given by that table; D and trimming were obtained from the DNA. The sample table shows about 1.1 million clones, and around 77% are seen once. The ten most abundant clones make up almost 0.9% of the sample.

The donors were healthy, HIV-negative adults with no recently reported acute infections or vaccinations. Every donor was a Caucasian adult residing in Nashville, Tennessee, USA. CD4+ T cells were enriched by magnetic negative selection; naive cells were then positively selected on CD45RA, and the negative fraction formed the memory subset. After blood collection by leukapheresis, PBMCs were isolated using Ficoll-Histopaque density gradient centrifugation and then cryopreserved in the vapor phase of liquid nitrogen. Analytical flow cytometry was used to check the purity and quantity of every magnetically sorted T cell population. Genomic DNA was isolated from each sorted fraction and quantified by UV absorbance on a Nanodrop 2000c.

This receptor chain uses TRBV30 and TRBJ1-1; TRBD1 could be the D gene, as 5 bases match. The TCR sequence derives from a man aged 18 to 30 in good health. Some clones in this sample may be carry-over from other donors' samples. Sequenced sample: memory CD4+ T cells from PBMCs. Per the publication, the cell subset or site label means: CD45RA-negative fraction. The CDR3 is CAWSVTTVQAFF. The nucleotide sequence reads TGTGCCTGGAGTGTAACGACAGTTCAAGCTTTCTTT.